Reported below is one T cell receptor beta chain. The entry originates in a study of blood T cell repertoires in COVID-19. Clones were sequenced by immunoSEQ multiplex PCR, and TCRdb holds only the in-frame ones, with some missing. The table records 300,000 to 400,000 clones, 70% to 90% of them present only once. Participants came from around 25 US areas, aged roughly 18 to 90 years. The sequencing input was PBMCs or T cells enriched from blood (not recorded which). This TCR came from a woman aged 40 to 55 with acute COVID-19.

CDR3 nucleotide sequence: TGTGCCAGCTCACGGGAGGGGAACATAGGGGATGAGCAGTTCTTC. Protein: CASSREGNIGDEQFF. The chain recombines TRBV18 with TRBJ2-1; 7 positions agree with TRBD2. The V gene's germline CDR1 is KGHSH and CDR2 LQKENI. J lost 8 bases, V lost 4 bases, and 11 bases had no gene match. CDR3 length equals 15 residues.